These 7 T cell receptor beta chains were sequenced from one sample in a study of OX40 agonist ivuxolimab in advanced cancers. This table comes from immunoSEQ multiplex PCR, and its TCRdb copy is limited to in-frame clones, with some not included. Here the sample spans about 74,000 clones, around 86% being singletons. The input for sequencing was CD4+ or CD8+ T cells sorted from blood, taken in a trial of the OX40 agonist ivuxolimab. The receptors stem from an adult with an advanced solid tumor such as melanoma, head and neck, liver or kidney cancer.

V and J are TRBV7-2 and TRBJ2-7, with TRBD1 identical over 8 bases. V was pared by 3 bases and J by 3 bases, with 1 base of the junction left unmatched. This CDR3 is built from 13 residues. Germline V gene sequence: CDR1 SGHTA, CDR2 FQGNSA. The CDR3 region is CASSFDRGYEQYF. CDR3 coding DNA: TGTGCCAGCAGCTTTGACAGGGGCTACGAGCAGTACTTC.

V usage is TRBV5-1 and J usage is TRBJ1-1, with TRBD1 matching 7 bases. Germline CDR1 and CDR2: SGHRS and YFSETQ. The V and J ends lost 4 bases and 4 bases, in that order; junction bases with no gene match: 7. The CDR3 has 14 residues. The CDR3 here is CASSPMQGGTEAFF. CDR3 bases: TGCGCCAGCAGCCCGATGCAGGGGGGCACTGAAGCTTTCTTT.

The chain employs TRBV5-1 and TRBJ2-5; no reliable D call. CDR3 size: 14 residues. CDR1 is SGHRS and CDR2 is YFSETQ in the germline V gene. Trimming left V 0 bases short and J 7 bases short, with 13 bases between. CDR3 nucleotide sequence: TGCGCCAGCAGCTTGGGAGACAACTCCGGGACCCAGTACTTC. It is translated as CASSLGDNSGTQYF.

The CDR3 region is CASSLVEVSAGEQFF. The CDR3, as DNA: TGCGCCAGCAGCTTGGTTGAAGTCTCCGCAGGTGAGCAGTTCTTC. The chain joins TRBV5-1 to TRBJ2-1; D gene ambiguous. Per germline, CDR1 SGHRS and CDR2 YFSETQ. The V and J ends lost 0 bases and 9 bases respectively, with 16 bases between them. This CDR3 is 15 amino acids long. The whole variable domain, remainder taken from reference TRBV5-1 and TRBJ2-1, is KAGVTQTPRYLIKTRGQQVTLSCSPISGHRSVSWYQQTPGQGLQFLFEYFSETQRNKGNFPGRFSGRQFSNSRSEMNVSTLELGDSALYLCASSLVEVSAGEQFFGPGTRLTVL.

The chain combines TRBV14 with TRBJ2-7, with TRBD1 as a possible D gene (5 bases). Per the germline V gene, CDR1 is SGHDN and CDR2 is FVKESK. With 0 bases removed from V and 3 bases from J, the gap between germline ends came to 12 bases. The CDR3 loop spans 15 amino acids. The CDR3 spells CASSQDRRQGYEQYF. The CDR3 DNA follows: TGTGCCAGCAGCCAAGATAGGCGGCAGGGCTACGAGCAGTACTTC.

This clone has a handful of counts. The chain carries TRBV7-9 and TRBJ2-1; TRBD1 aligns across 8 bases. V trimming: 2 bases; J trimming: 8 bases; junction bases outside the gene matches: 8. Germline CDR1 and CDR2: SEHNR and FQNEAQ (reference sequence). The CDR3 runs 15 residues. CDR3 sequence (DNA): TGTGCCAGCAGCTTACAGGGAGTGACAGGGGATGAGCAGTTCTTC. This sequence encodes CASSLQGVTGDEQFF.

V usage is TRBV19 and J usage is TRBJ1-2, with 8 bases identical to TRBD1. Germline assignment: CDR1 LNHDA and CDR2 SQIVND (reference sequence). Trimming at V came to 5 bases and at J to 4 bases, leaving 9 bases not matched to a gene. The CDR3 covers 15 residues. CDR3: CASSPKIDRGYGYTF. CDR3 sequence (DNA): TGTGCCAGTAGTCCAAAGATCGACAGGGGCTATGGCTACACCTTC.